Listed here are 25 T cell receptor beta chains from one sample, sequenced in a study of cytomegalovirus exposure and HLA in healthy donors. Data came from immunoSEQ multiplex PCR; TCRdb stores just in-frame clones and leaves some out. Here the sample spans about 110,000 clones, roughly 88% being singletons. Sequencing was performed on PBMCs. The source of these receptors is a woman aged 25 to 39 in good health and CMV-seropositive.

The rearrangement uses TRBV7-9 and TRBJ1-6, with D perhaps TRBD1 (6 bases). The CDR3 spans 14 residues. Germline CDR1 reads SEHNR; CDR2 reads FQNEAQ (reference sequence). Trimming left V 6 bases short and J 7 bases short, with 13 bases between. CDR3 bases: TGTGCCAGCAGGTTGGCAGGGGAAAATTCACCCCTCCACTTT. This encodes CASRLAGENSPLHF.

The chain couples TRBV6-6 to TRBJ2-2, with 8 bases identical to TRBD1. The CDR3 has 16 residues. V was pared by 0 bases and J by 4 bases, with 4 bases of the junction left unmatched. CDR1 and CDR2 from the germline V gene are MNHNY and SVGAGI (reference sequence). CDR3 coding DNA: TGTGCCAGCAGTTACTCGCTGACAGGGGCCACCGGGGAGCTGTTTTTT. It codes for CASSYSLTGATGELFF.

This chain connects TRBV5-1 to TRBJ2-1; 8 bases line up with TRBD2. Germline assignment: CDR1 SGHRS and CDR2 YFSETQ. V lost 0 bases and J lost 0; bases outside the gene matches: 2. This CDR3 region has 16 residues. CDR3 residues: CASSLGLAGSYNEQFF. CDR3 nucleotides: TGCGCCAGCAGCTTGGGGCTAGCGGGCTCCTACAATGAGCAGTTCTTC.

V gene TRBV5-6 combines with J gene TRBJ1-1, with D perhaps TRBD1 (5 bases). This CDR3 contains 12 residues. V was trimmed by 1 base and J by 4 bases, leaving 5 bases between them. The germline gives CDR1 SGHDT, CDR2 YYEEEE. CDR3 residues: CASSLQGTEAFF. The CDR3 coding sequence is TGTGCCAGCAGCTTGCAGGGCACTGAAGCTTTCTTT.

The chain carries TRBV9 and TRBJ1-5; D ambiguous. Deletions cut 3 bases from V and 6 bases from J, with 13 bases between. There are 14 residues in the CDR3. Germline loops: CDR1 SGDLS, CDR2 YYNGEE. The CDR3 DNA is TGTGCCAGCAGCGGTTGGAGGGTTGGTCAGCCCCAGCATTTT. Its protein product is CASSGWRVGQPQHF.

J is TRBJ1-5 and V is TRBV30, with D possibly TRBD1 on 6 matching bases. Trimming removed 1 base at V and 2 bases at J, with 9 bases between. Germline V lookup: CDR1 GTSNPN, CDR2 SVGIG (reference sequence). This CDR3 has 14 amino acids. This CDR3 reads CAWSGTDRNQPQHF. The CDR3 DNA reads as TGTGCCTGGAGTGGGACAGACCGCAATCAGCCCCAGCATTTT.

A single count supports this clone. The chain uses TRBV18 and TRBJ1-1; 8 bases are a match to TRBD1. This CDR3 contains 17 residues. The junction had 7 bases not matched to a gene; V was cut back by 0 bases and J by 1 base. The germline CDR1 and CDR2 sequences are KGHSH and LQKENI. CDR3 residues: CASSPPGQGAANTEAFF. In DNA, the CDR3 is TGTGCCAGCTCACCACCTGGACAGGGTGCAGCGAACACTGAAGCTTTCTTT.

This clone was observed once. The chain links TRBV7-9 to TRBJ1-6; 7 bases agree with TRBD1. The germline CDR1 and CDR2 sequences are SEHNR and FQNEAQ (reference sequence). J was trimmed by 7 bases and V by 3 bases; bases with no gene match: 6. CDR3 size: 15 residues. CDR3 nucleotides: TGTGCCAGCAGCTTGGGTGACAGGGAAAATTCACCCCTCCACTTT. Translated, it gives CASSLGDRENSPLHF.

J is TRBJ2-7 and V is TRBV4-2; 12 bases fit TRBD1. The trim removed 1 base at V and 7 bases at J, leaving 8 bases unmatched. The CDR3 is 16 amino acids. Looked up from germline, CDR1 is LGHNA and CDR2 is YNFKEQ. CDR3 sequence reads: CASSQVAGQGAWEQYF. The CDR3 coding sequence is TGTGCCAGCAGCCAAGTCGCGGGACAGGGGGCTTGGGAGCAGTACTTC.

J is TRBJ2-3 and V is TRBV29-1; 8 bases are a match to TRBD2. The CDR3 runs to 14 residues. Germline V lookup: CDR1 SQVTM, CDR2 ANQGSEA. The V gene end was trimmed by 4 bases and the J gene end by 1 base; junction bases not matched to a gene: 4. Here the CDR3 reads CSVGWRGGTDTQYF. CDR3 sequence (DNA): TGCAGCGTTGGTTGGCGGGGGGGCACAGATACGCAGTATTTT.

This chain links TRBV23-1 with TRBJ2-3; D unresolved. TRBV23-1 carries the ORF label, with uncertain function. The V and J ends lost 4 bases and 3 bases respectively, with 11 bases between them. This CDR3 has 14 residues. CDR3 residues: CASSRRIGTDTQYF. The CDR3 bases are TGCGCCAGCAGTCGACGGATCGGGACAGATACGCAGTATTTT.

This chain uses TRBV7-2 with TRBJ1-2; 7 bases line up with TRBD1. Trimming at V came to 4 bases and at J to 3 bases, leaving 5 bases not matched to a gene. This CDR3 spans 14 amino acids. Germline values: CDR1 SGHTA, CDR2 FQGNSA. Written as DNA, the CDR3 is TGTGCCAGCAGCTCGGGACAGTGGGACTATGGCTACACCTTC. Protein product: CASSSGQWDYGYTF.

The rearrangement uses TRBV28 and TRBJ2-1; 9 positions match TRBD1. This CDR3 is 16 amino acids long. Per the germline V gene, CDR1 is MDHEN and CDR2 is SYDVKM. The V gene end was trimmed by 4 bases and the J gene end by 1 base; junction bases not matched to a gene: 5. CDR3 bases: TGTGCCAGCAGTTCCTCGGGACAGGGTTCCTACAATGAGCAGTTCTTC. Its protein product is CASSSSGQGSYNEQFF.

This clone was detected only a few times. The J gene is TRBJ1-5, the V gene TRBV19, with D tentatively TRBD1 (6 bases). Germline V CDR1 and CDR2: LNHDA, SQIVND (reference sequence). Trimming pared 6 bases from V and 2 bases from J, leaving 11 bases between. CDR3 length: 14 amino acids. The CDR3 protein is CASRKGGGNQPQHF. CDR3 nucleotide sequence: TGTGCCAGTAGAAAGGGGGGGGGCAATCAGCCCCAGCATTTT.

CDR3 sequence (DNA): TGTGCCAGCAGCTGGCGGCCCGTCGGTGTCGACTATGGCTACACCTTC. Its translation is CASSWRPVGVDYGYTF. V is TRBV5-6 and J is TRBJ1-2; D gene ambiguous. V dropped 3 bases and J dropped 3 bases, with 18 bases sitting between them. There are 16 residues in the CDR3. Germline V lookup: CDR1 SGHDT, CDR2 YYEEEE.

In this sample, this clone turned up once. The chain joins TRBV4-2 to TRBJ2-7, with 11 positions matching TRBD2. Trimming at V came to 0 bases and at J to 2 bases, leaving 3 bases not matched to a gene. Germline loops: CDR1 LGHNA, CDR2 YNFKEQ. The CDR3 spans 16 residues. CDR3 nucleotide sequence: TGTGCCAGCAGCCAAGAGCATAGCGGGGGGGCCTACGAGCAGTACTTC. Protein product: CASSQEHSGGAYEQYF.

The J gene is TRBJ2-3, the V gene TRBV5-1, with D perhaps TRBD2 (6 bases). Germline-derived CDR1 and CDR2 are SGHRS and YFSETQ. This CDR3 is built from 14 residues. V was clipped by 7 bases and J by 5 bases, with 17 bases between them. CDR3 loop: CASQPTRIGDTQYF. The DNA of the CDR3 is TGCGCCAGCCAACCGACTAGGATCGGAGATACGCAGTATTTT.

This chain uses TRBV7-3 with TRBJ2-7; 7 nucleotides line up with TRBD2. There are 15 residues in the CDR3. V trimming: 2 bases; J trimming: 0 bases; junction bases outside the gene matches: 4. The germline V gene encodes CDR1 SGHTA and CDR2 FQGTGA. CDR3 amino acids: CASSLHGGDSYEQYF. The CDR3 DNA follows: TGTGCCAGCAGCTTACATGGGGGGGACTCCTACGAGCAGTACTTC.

The chain carries TRBV9 and TRBJ2-3; 14 positions match TRBD2. With 3 bases clipped from V and 5 bases from J, the junction kept 5 bases outside the gene matches. This CDR3 comprises 16 residues. CDR1 and CDR2 (germline): SGDLS, YYNGEE. Here the CDR3 DNA reads TGTGCCAGCAGCGCCAGACTAGCGGGAGGGGTAGATACGCAGTATTTT. This codes for CASSARLAGGVDTQYF.

This clone was observed a single time. The V and J genes are TRBV11-1 and TRBJ2-3, with 9 nucleotides matching TRBD2. The CDR3 loop spans 16 amino acids. CDR1 SGHAT and CDR2 FQDESV come from the germline V gene (reference sequence). V lost 2 bases, J lost 4 bases, and 7 bases stayed unmatched. The CDR3: CASSLMRGGRADTQYF. For the CDR3, the DNA is TGTGCCAGCAGCTTAATGCGGGGGGGCCGAGCAGATACGCAGTATTTT.

The CDR3 loop reads CASSPGQGAGQPQHF. CDR3 coding DNA: TGCGCCAGCAGCCCGGGACAGGGGGCTGGACAGCCCCAGCATTTT. The genes are TRBV5-1 and TRBJ1-5, with TRBD1 identical over 12 bases. The CDR3 loop spans 15 amino acids. Germline lookup yields CDR1 SGHRS and CDR2 YFSETQ. Trimming at V came to 4 bases and at J to 7 bases, leaving 6 bases not matched to a gene.

The chain links TRBV27 to TRBJ2-7; TRBD1 matches at 8 bases. The CDR3 runs to 14 residues. Germline CDR1 reads MNHEY; CDR2 reads SMNVEV (reference sequence). The trim removed 7 bases at V and 1 base at J, leaving 6 bases unmatched. The CDR3 protein is CASTRTGSSYEQYF. The CDR3 bases are TGTGCCAGCACGCGGACAGGGAGTTCCTACGAGCAGTACTTC.

This clone was counted a single time. The J gene is TRBJ1-2, the V gene TRBV5-5; D is unresolved. This CDR3 is 14 amino acids long. The V and J ends lost 2 bases and 6 bases respectively, with 14 bases between them. Germline V gene data show CDR1 as SGHKS and CDR2 as YYEKEE (reference sequence). As DNA, the CDR3 is TGTGCCAGCAGCTTTAGCCCCCGGAGGGATGGCTACACCTTC. Its protein product is CASSFSPRRDGYTF.

The genes are TRBV5-1 and TRBJ2-7, with 10 positions matching TRBD1. V dropped 5 bases and J dropped 3; count of bases not matched to a gene: 2. The CDR3 loop spans 13 amino acids. Germline lookup yields CDR1 SGHRS and CDR2 YFSETQ. The DNA of the CDR3 is TGCGCCAGCAGTAGGGACAGGGGCTACGAGCAGTACTTC. Its translation is CASSRDRGYEQYF.

This rearrangement joins TRBV6-5 to TRBJ1-1, with unresolved D. The germline gives CDR1 MNHEY, CDR2 SVGAGI. The CDR3 is made up of 13 amino acids. The ends were cut back, 2 bases at V and 1 base at J, with 5 bases in the middle. The CDR3 sequence is CASSYRGNTEAFF. The CDR3 DNA sequence: TGTGCCAGCAGTTACCGGGGGAACACTGAAGCTTTCTTT.